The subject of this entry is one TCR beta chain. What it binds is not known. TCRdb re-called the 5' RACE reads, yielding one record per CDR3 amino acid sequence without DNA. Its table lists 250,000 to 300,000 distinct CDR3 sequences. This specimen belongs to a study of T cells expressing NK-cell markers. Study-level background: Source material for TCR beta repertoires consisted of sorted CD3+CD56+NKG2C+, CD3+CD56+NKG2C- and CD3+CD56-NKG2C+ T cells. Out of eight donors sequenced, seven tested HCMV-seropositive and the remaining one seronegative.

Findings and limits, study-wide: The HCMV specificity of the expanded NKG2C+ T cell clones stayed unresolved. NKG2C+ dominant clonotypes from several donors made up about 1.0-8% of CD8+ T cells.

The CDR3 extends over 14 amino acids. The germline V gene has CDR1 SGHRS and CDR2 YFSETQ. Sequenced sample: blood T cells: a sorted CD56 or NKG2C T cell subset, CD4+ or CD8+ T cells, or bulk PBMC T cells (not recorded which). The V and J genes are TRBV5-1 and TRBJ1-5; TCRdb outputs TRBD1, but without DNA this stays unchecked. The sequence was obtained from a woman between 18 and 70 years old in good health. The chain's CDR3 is CASSPGPPNQPQHF.